Reported below is one T cell receptor beta chain. Profiling relied on immunoSEQ multiplex PCR, and the TCRdb table lists in-frame clones only, not all of them. This table holds some 77,000 clones, about nine tenths found once. This entry belongs to a study of technical replicates of blood from a few donors. The clonotype was recovered from a human donor in good health. Specimen: T cells isolated from PBMCs.

The CDR3 loop is CASSFGTGNPTLNTEAFF. CDR3 DNA sequence: TGTGCCAGCAGCTTCGGGACAGGGAATCCCACCTTGAACACTGAAGCTTTCTTT. This chain links TRBV7-8 with TRBJ1-1; 9 bases align to TRBD1. This CDR3 region has 18 residues. The junction had 11 bases not matched to a gene; V was cut back by 3 bases and J by 0 bases. Per the germline V gene, CDR1 is SGHVS and CDR2 is FQNEAQ.